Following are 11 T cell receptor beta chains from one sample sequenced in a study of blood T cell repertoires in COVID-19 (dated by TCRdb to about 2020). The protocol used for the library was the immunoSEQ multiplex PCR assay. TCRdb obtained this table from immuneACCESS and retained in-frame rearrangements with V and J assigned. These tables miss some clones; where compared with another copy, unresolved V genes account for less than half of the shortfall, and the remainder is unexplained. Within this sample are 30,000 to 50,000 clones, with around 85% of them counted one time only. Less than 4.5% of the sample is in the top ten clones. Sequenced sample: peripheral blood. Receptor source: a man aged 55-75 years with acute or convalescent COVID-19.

CDR3 DNA: TGCAGTGCTAGTAGTGCGGGACAGGGGACAGATACGCAGTATTTT. It encodes CSASSAGQGTDTQYF. The rearrangement links TRBV20-1 to TRBJ2-3; 10 bases are a match to TRBD1. Germline assignment: CDR1 DFQATT and CDR2 SNEGSKA (reference sequence). The CDR3 contains 15 residues. With V trimmed by 3 bases and J by 3 bases, 6 bases remained unmatched.

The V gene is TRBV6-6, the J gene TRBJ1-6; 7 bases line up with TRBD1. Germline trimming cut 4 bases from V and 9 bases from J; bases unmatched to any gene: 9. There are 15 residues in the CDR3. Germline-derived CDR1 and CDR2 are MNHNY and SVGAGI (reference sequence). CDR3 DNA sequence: TGTGCCAGCAGTTCCCGGGACAGCGATAGTTCACCCCTCCACTTT. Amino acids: CASSSRDSDSSPLHF.

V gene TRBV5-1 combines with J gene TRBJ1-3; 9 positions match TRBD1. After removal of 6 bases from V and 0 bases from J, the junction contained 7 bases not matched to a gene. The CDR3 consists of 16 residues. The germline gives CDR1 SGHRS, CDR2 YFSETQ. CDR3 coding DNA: TGCGCCAGCACCCCAGGACAGGGGACCTCTGGAAACACCATATATTTT. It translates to CASTPGQGTSGNTIYF.

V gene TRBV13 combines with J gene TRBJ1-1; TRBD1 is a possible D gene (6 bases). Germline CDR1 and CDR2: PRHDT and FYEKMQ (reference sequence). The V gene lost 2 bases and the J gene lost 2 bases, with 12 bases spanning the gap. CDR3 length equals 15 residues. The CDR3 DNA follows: TGTGCCAGCAGCTTAATAGGACAGACTAACACTGAAGCTTTCTTT. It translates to CASSLIGQTNTEAFF.

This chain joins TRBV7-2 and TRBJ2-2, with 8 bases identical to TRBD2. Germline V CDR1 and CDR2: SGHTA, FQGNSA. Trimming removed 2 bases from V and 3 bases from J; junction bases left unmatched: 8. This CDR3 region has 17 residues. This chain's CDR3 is CASSLSGGPQYTGELFF. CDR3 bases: TGTGCCAGCAGCTTAAGCGGGGGCCCCCAGTACACCGGGGAGCTGTTTTTT.

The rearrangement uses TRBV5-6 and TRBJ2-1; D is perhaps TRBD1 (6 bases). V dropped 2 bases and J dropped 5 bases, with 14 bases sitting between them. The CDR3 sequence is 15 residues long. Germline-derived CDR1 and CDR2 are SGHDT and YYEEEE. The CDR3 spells CASSFRDTVNNEQFF. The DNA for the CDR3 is TGTGCCAGCAGCTTTCGGGACACAGTAAACAATGAGCAGTTCTTC.

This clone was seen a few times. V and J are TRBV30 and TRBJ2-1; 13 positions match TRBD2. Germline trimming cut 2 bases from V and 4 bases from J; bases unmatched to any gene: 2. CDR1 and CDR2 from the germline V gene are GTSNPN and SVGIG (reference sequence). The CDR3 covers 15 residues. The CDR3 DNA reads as TGTGCCTGGAGTAAACTAGCGGGGGGGTACAATGAGCAGTTCTTC. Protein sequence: CAWSKLAGGYNEQFF. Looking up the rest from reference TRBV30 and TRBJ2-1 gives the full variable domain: SQTIHQWPATLVQPVGSPLSLECTVEGTSNPNLYWYRQAAGRGLQLLFYSVGIGQISSEVPQNLSASRPQDRQFILSSKKLLLSDSGFYLCAWSKLAGGYNEQFFGPGTRLTVL.

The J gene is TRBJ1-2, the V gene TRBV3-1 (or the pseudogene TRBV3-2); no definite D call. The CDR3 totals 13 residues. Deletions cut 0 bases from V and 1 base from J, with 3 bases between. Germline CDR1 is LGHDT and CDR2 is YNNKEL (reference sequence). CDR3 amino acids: CASSQDSNYGYTF. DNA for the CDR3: TGTGCCAGCAGCCAAGACAGTAACTATGGCTACACCTTC.

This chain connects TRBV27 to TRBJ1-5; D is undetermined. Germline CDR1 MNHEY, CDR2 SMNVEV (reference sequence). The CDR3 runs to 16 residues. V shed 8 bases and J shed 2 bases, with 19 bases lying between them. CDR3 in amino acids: CASGPYGEIGNQPQHF. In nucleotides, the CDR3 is TGTGCCAGCGGTCCCTATGGGGAGATTGGCAATCAGCCCCAGCATTTT.

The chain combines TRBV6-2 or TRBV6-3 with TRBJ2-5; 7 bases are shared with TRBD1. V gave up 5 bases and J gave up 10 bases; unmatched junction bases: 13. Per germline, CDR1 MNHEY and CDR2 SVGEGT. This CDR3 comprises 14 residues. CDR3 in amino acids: CASSQGVPKWDQYF. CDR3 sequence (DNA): TGTGCCAGCAGTCAGGGGGTGCCCAAGTGGGACCAGTACTTC.

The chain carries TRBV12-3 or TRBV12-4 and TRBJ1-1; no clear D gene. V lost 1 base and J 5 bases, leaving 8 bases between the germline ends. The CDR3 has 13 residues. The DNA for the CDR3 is TGTGCCAGCAGTTTAGTCGCAGGAACTGAAGCTTTCTTT. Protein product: CASSLVAGTEAFF.